The present entry profiles one T cell receptor beta chain with its context. The target antigen is unknown. In the library, unique molecular identifiers were attached to individual cDNA molecules. TCRdb redid the calling of the RACE reads with MiXCR, one entry per CDR3 protein. The table has some 57,000 distinct CDR3 sequences, about 10% seen once. V was clipped by 4 bases and J by 5 bases, with 12 bases between them. The germline V gene encodes CDR1 LGHDT and CDR2 YNNKEL (reference sequence). The CDR3 has 13 residues. Described time point: patch test 2, 6 weeks after DPC sensitization. Treatment described: therapeutic diphenylcyclopropenone sensitization with weekly scalp DPC. Investigators collected blood before applying each patch test. The sample belongs to a study of human T cells and chemical hapten exposure. Across the study: On the upper back, patch tests were applied with 0.01% DPC and read at 6 days.

Study findings and constraints: Patch test score showed a positive correlation with PT1 expanded TCR counts.

The chain couples TRBV3-1 to TRBJ2-7; D gene uncertain. Sequencing was performed on whole blood, taken in connection with sensitization to the hapten diphenylcyclopropenone (DPC). This TCR came from a woman between 45 and 65 years old with alopecia areata. Some clones in this sample may be carry-over from other donors' samples. The CDR3 sequence is CASSPPVDHEQYF. CDR3 nucleotide sequence: TGTGCCAGCAGCCCACCGGTCGACCACGAGCAGTACTTC.